This T cell receptor (beta chain) was retrieved from a study of CD8 T cells in ankylosing spondylitis. Study-level results: Matched ankylosing spondylitis synovial fluid reportedly showed significant enrichment of disease-linked clones. Roughly 8 highly homologous variants made up a TCR beta motif, and this motif appeared characteristic of ankylosing spondylitis blood. Disease-linked clones had a CD8+ phenotype and relatively low frequency in peripheral blood.

This clonotype was counted between two and nine times. Its target is not known. Germline V gene sequence: CDR1 MNHNS, CDR2 SASEGT. The CDR3 covers 18 residues. V trimming: 7 bases; J trimming: 1 base; junction bases outside the gene matches: 16. It was by quantitative 5'-RACE with molecular barcodes that TCR beta libraries were made. TCRdb reanalysed the 5' RACE reads using MiXCR and keeps one entry per CDR3 protein. The sample has 200,000 to 250,000 distinct CDR3 sequences; around 17% are singletons. This receptor was obtained from a male donor with ankylosing spondylitis. The sample comprised blood, either unsorted or a sorted T cell fraction (not recorded which). The J gene is TRBJ2-1, the V gene TRBV6-1, with 7 bases matching TRBD1. The CDR3 protein is CASTQSGTVYLSYNEQFF. Here the CDR3 DNA reads TGTGCCAGCACCCAATCCGGGACAGTGTACCTATCCTACAATGAGCAGTTCTTC.